The 25 T cell receptor beta chains below all came from one sample that was sequenced in a study of cytomegalovirus exposure and HLA in healthy donors. PCR involved 60 Vbeta and 13 Jbeta primers. Measured with immunoSEQ multiplex PCR; TCRdb has only the in-frame clones, and not every one. This sample yields under 200,000 clones, of which around three quarters are seen a single time; around 5.4% belongs to the top ten. Source material: PBMCs. These receptors all come from a man in his forties in good health and CMV-seronegative.

V and J are TRBV7-2 and TRBJ2-2; D possibly corresponds to TRBD1 (6 bases). The CDR3 is 14 amino acids. Trimming pared 1 base from V and 7 bases from J, leaving 10 bases between. CDR1 is SGHTA and CDR2 is FQGNSA in the germline V gene. The DNA of the CDR3 is TGTGCCAGCAGCTTAGACAGGGAATACGGGGAGCTGTTTTTT. Protein: CASSLDREYGELFF.

This rearrangement joins TRBV7-2 to TRBJ1-1; tentatively, D is TRBD1 (6 bases). The V end lost 3 bases, the J end lost 0 bases, and 8 bases lay between the germline ends. The CDR3 has 14 residues. The germline V gene encodes CDR1 SGHTA and CDR2 FQGNSA. The CDR3 reads CASSLDRLNTEAFF. In DNA, the CDR3 is TGTGCCAGCAGCTTGGACAGATTGAACACTGAAGCTTTCTTT.

V and J are TRBV5-1 and TRBJ1-3; no reliable D call. This CDR3 spans 14 amino acids. The V and J ends lost 7 bases and 4 bases respectively, with 15 bases between them. Germline lookup yields CDR1 SGHRS and CDR2 YFSETQ. This CDR3 reads CASAPPHEGNTIYF. In DNA form, the CDR3 reads TGCGCCAGCGCTCCCCCTCATGAGGGAAACACCATATATTTT.

The chain joins TRBV5-4 to TRBJ1-2, with 7 bases lining up with TRBD1. Germline V CDR1 and CDR2: SGHNT, YYREEE (reference sequence). The CDR3 spans 14 residues. V trimming: 4 bases; J trimming: 4 bases; junction bases outside the gene matches: 7. CDR3 residues: CASSLVGTAYGYTF. For the CDR3, the DNA is TGTGCCAGCAGCCTAGTCGGGACAGCCTATGGCTACACCTTC.

V gene TRBV30 combines with J gene TRBJ2-5; 7 nucleotides agree with TRBD1. Germline trimming cut 4 bases from V and 1 base from J; bases unmatched to any gene: 3. CDR3 length equals 13 residues. CDR1 GTSNPN and CDR2 SVGIG come from the germline V gene (reference sequence). The CDR3 region is CAWTGGLQETQYF. CDR3 nucleotide sequence: TGTGCCTGGACAGGGGGTCTCCAAGAGACCCAGTACTTC.

The J gene is TRBJ2-5, the V gene TRBV7-8, with 9 bases lining up with TRBD2. This CDR3 is built from 16 residues. Looked up from germline, CDR1 is SGHVS and CDR2 is FQNEAQ. V lost 1 base, J lost 9 bases, and 12 bases stayed unmatched. This CDR3 is CASSLESGGTSRAQYF. For the CDR3, the DNA is TGTGCCAGCAGCTTAGAGAGCGGGGGGACTTCCAGGGCCCAGTACTTC.

This chain connects TRBV2 to TRBJ1-2; a weak D match, TRBD1 (5 bases). Deletions cut 2 bases from V and 5 bases from J, with 24 bases between. Germline CDR1 reads SNHLY; CDR2 reads FYNNEI. The CDR3 totals 18 residues. The CDR3: CASSEIPPAAGRGYGYTF. DNA for the CDR3: TGTGCCAGCAGTGAAATCCCCCCGGCTGCAGGGCGGGGTTATGGCTACACCTTC. Using reference TRBV2 and TRBJ1-2 for the parts outside the CDR3, the full variable domain is EPEVTQTPSHQVTQMGQEVILRCVPISNHLYFYWYRQILGQKVEFLVSFYNNEISEKSEIFDDQFSVERPDGSNFTLKIRSTKLEDSAMYFCASSEIPPAAGRGYGYTFGSGTRLTVV.

This clone was seen more than once but under ten times. This chain uses TRBV15 with TRBJ2-3, with D unclear. This CDR3 spans 12 amino acids. Germline assignment: CDR1 LNHNV and CDR2 YYDKDF (reference sequence). Trimming took 0 bases from V and 5 from J, leaving 3 bases between them. The CDR3 region has the DNA TGTGCCACCAGCAGAGACCAAGATACGCAGTATTTT. Protein product: CATSRDQDTQYF.

The DNA for the CDR3 is TGTGCCAGCAGCTTGGGCGGGAGCGGCACCGGGGAGCTGTTTTTT. It yields the protein CASSLGGSGTGELFF. V is TRBV5-4 and J is TRBJ2-2; 7 nucleotides line up with TRBD2. The CDR3 totals 15 residues. Germline assignment: CDR1 SGHNT and CDR2 YYREEE (reference sequence). V gave up 0 bases and J gave up 4 bases; unmatched junction bases: 3.

The rearrangement joins TRBV19 to TRBJ1-1, with 10 bases matching TRBD1. The CDR3 is made up of 15 amino acids. Per germline, CDR1 LNHDA and CDR2 SQIVND (reference sequence). Trimming removed 8 bases from V and 4 bases from J; junction bases left unmatched: 10. The DNA for the CDR3 is TGTGCCAGTCTACCACCGGGACAGGGGATCACTGAAGCTTTCTTT. Its translation: CASLPPGQGITEAFF.

This chain uses TRBV7-3 with TRBJ2-5; the match to TRBD2 covers 10 bases. The ends lost 3 bases at V and 3 bases at J; junction bases unmatched: 7. Germline CDR1 and CDR2: SGHTA and FQGTGA. This CDR3 has 16 amino acids. CDR3 in DNA: TGTGCCAGCAGCTTTCAAGCGGGAGGGCTAGAAGAGACCCAGTACTTC. Encoded protein: CASSFQAGGLEETQYF.

This chain joins TRBV9 and TRBJ2-5; weak D call: TRBD2 (5 bases). With the DNA end fitting TRBJ2-7 better, the J assignment may be wrong. The CDR3 has 13 amino acids. CDR1 and CDR2 from the germline V gene are SGDLS and YYNGEE. The CDR3 coding sequence is TGTGCCAGCAGCGTATACGGGATAGGCGAGCAGTACTTC. This encodes CASSVYGIGEQYF.

The CDR3 reads CASKGQGFYEQYF. The CDR3 nucleotides read TGTGCCAGCAAGGGACAGGGGTTTTACGAGCAGTACTTC. This chain joins TRBV6-5 and TRBJ2-7, with 10 bases matching TRBD1. V shed 7 bases and J 4 bases; nucleotides not matched to a gene: 4. Germline loops: CDR1 MNHEY, CDR2 SVGAGI. The CDR3 loop spans 13 amino acids.

This chain connects TRBV9 to TRBJ2-5, with D maybe TRBD2 (7 bases). CDR1 and CDR2 (germline): SGDLS, YYNGEE. The ends were cut back, 0 bases at V and 7 bases at J, with 13 bases in the middle. This CDR3 has 14 residues. The CDR3 DNA is TGTGCCAGCAGCGTAGGCGGGGGCGGCACGACCCAGTACTTC. It encodes CASSVGGGGTTQYF.

The CDR3 sequence: CASSMGALSVLGYTF. The CDR3 region has the DNA TGTGCCAGTAGTATGGGGGCCCTATCCGTCCTTGGCTACACCTTC. The chain is built from TRBV19 and TRBJ1-2, with D possibly being TRBD1 (6 bases). Germline V gene data show CDR1 as LNHDA and CDR2 as SQIVND (reference sequence). The CDR3 has 15 amino acids. Trimming stripped 3 bases from V and 7 bases from J, with 18 bases between.

The chain carries TRBV10-3 and TRBJ1-5; TRBD1 matches at 9 bases. This CDR3 has 15 amino acids. Germline trimming cut 6 bases from V and 2 bases from J; bases unmatched to any gene: 5. Germline loops: CDR1 ENHRY, CDR2 SYGVKD. The CDR3 DNA reads as TGTGCCATCAGCGGACAGGGGACGGGCAATCAGCCCCAGCATTTT. This codes for CAISGQGTGNQPQHF.

The J gene is TRBJ1-6, the V gene TRBV15; perhaps TRBD1 as D (6 bases). CDR3 length: 14 residues. CDR1 is LNHNV and CDR2 is YYDKDF in the germline V gene (reference sequence). The V gene lost 9 bases and the J gene lost 11 bases, with 20 bases spanning the gap. This CDR3 reads CATKPGGSPAPLHF. Written as DNA, the CDR3 is TGTGCCACAAAGCCGGGGGGCTCCCCGGCACCCCTCCACTTT.

The rearrangement joins TRBV4-1 to TRBJ2-3, with 9 bases matching TRBD1. The V gene end was trimmed by 4 bases and the J gene end by 2 bases; junction bases not matched to a gene: 7. CDR1 is MGHRA and CDR2 is YSYEKL in the germline V gene. The CDR3 totals 16 residues. CDR3 region: CASSLTTGGYTDTQYF. The CDR3 nucleotides read TGCGCCAGCAGCCTTACGACAGGGGGTTACACAGATACGCAGTATTTT.

The gene calls are TRBV30 and TRBJ2-2, with TRBD2 as a possible D gene (6 bases). The CDR3 sequence is 13 residues long. CDR1 is GTSNPN and CDR2 is SVGIG in the germline V gene (reference sequence). With 2 bases removed from V and 6 bases from J, the gap between germline ends came to 10 bases. DNA for the CDR3: TGTGCCTGGAGTAGCGGGTTTGCCGGGGAGCTGTTTTTT. Residues: CAWSSGFAGELFF.

The chain carries TRBV25-1 and TRBJ2-1, with 9 bases aligning to TRBD2. The J segment lost 7 bases and the V segment lost 0 bases, leaving 7 bases of the junction unmatched. CDR3 length: 16 amino acids. CDR1 and CDR2 from the germline V gene are MGHDK and SYGVNS. CDR3 sequence reads: CASSEYGSGRGNEQFF. CDR3 bases: TGTGCCAGCAGTGAATACGGTAGCGGGAGAGGTAATGAGCAGTTCTTC.

The chain combines TRBV6-5 with TRBJ1-2; 8 bases map to TRBD1. The CDR3 sequence is 15 residues long. The V segment lost 2 bases and the J segment 1 base; nucleotides outside the gene matches: 3. The germline V gene has CDR1 MNHEY and CDR2 SVGAGI. Here the CDR3 reads CASSYQGAGNYGYTF. CDR3 bases: TGTGCCAGCAGTTACCAGGGGGCAGGTAACTATGGCTACACCTTC.

The chain links TRBV5-6 to TRBJ2-5; D may be TRBD2 (5 bases). The CDR3 totals 12 residues. Trimming cost V 4 bases and J 7 bases, with 11 bases left between them. CDR1 and CDR2 from the germline V gene are SGHDT and YYEEEE. CDR3 in amino acids: CASSPYRGTQYF. CDR3 sequence (DNA): TGTGCCAGCAGCCCGTACCGGGGGACCCAGTACTTC.

V and J are TRBV15 and TRBJ2-7; D may be TRBD1 (6 bases). CDR1 LNHNV and CDR2 YYDKDF come from the germline V gene (reference sequence). The V end lost 1 base, the J end lost 2 bases, and 15 bases lay between the germline ends. The length of the CDR3 is 16 residues. CDR3 nucleotide sequence: TGTGCCACCAGCAGAGGAGTCAGGGGACGAACCTACGAGCAGTACTTC. It specifies CATSRGVRGRTYEQYF.

As regards this clone: Within the sample, other DNA sequences also encode this same CDR3. The chain couples TRBV7-2 to TRBJ1-1, with D unclear. V lost 6 bases to trimming and J lost 4 bases, with 12 bases between them. Germline V gives CDR1 SGHTA, CDR2 FQGNSA. CDR3 length: 13 residues. The CDR3 protein is CASSLTPGTEAFF. The DNA for the CDR3 is TGTGCCAGCAGTCTCACCCCCGGCACTGAAGCTTTCTTT.

This clone occurred once. This chain connects TRBV15 to TRBJ2-3; D possibly corresponds to TRBD2 (6 bases). The CDR3 spans 13 residues. Trimming pared 5 bases from V and 1 base from J, leaving 7 bases between. Germline values: CDR1 LNHNV, CDR2 YYDKDF (reference sequence). CDR3 coding DNA: TGTGCCACCAGCCGGGAGCGCACAGATACGCAGTATTTT. Its protein product is CATSRERTDTQYF. The full variable domain, completed using reference TRBV15 and TRBJ2-3, is DAMVIQNPRYQVTQFGKPVTLSCSQTLNHNVMYWYQQKSSQAPKLLFHYYDKDFNNEADTPDNFQSRRPNTSFCFLDIRSPGLGDTAMYLCATSRERTDTQYFGPGTRLTVL.